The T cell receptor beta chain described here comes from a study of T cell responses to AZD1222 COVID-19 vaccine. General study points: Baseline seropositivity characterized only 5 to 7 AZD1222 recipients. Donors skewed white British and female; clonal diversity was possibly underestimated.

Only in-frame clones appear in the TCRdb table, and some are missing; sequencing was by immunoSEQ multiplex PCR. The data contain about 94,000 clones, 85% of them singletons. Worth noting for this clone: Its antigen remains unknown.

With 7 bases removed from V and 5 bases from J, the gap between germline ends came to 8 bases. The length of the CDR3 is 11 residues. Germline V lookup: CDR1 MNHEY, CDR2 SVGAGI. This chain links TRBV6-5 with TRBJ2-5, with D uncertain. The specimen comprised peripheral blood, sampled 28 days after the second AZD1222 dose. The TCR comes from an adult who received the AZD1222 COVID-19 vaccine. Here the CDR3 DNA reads TGTGCCAGCACCCACTGGGAGACCCAGTACTTC. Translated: CASTHWETQYF.